Listed below are T cell receptor beta chains from one sample, sequenced in a study of blood T cell repertoires in COVID-19. Measured with immunoSEQ multiplex PCR; TCRdb has only the in-frame clones, and not every one. The sample yields approximately 200,000 clones, about 81% seen once. Sequenced sample: peripheral blood. All receptors come from an elderly woman with COVID-19, enrolled during active disease. The CDR3 runs from the conserved cysteine through the conserved F or W. A D gene is named only where the DNA matches it firmly. Clone size is stated in some rows and not others, as once, few, many or a class when expanded.

CDR3nt	CDR3aa	d_gene	abundance	v_gene	j_gene
TGTGCCAGTCAAGATTGGGGCGGCAAAGCCTCCTATAATTCACCCCTCCACTTT	CASQDWGGKASYNSPLHF	.	.	TRBV19	TRBJ1-6
TGTGCCAGCAGTTTACAGTTCCCAGTCTACGAGCAGTACTTC	CASSLQFPVYEQYF	.	once	TRBV27	TRBJ2-7
TGTGCCAGCAGCGTGAGGCTAGCGGGGGCCGGGGATGAGCAGTTCTTC	CASSVRLAGAGDEQFF	TRBD2	.	TRBV9	TRBJ2-1
TGTGCCAGCAGTTCCTACAAGCAGACAGGACCTATTGAAGCTTTCTTT	CASSSYKQTGPIEAFF	.	.	TRBV27	TRBJ1-1
TGTGCCAGTAGTATGGATTACGGAGGGGTGAACACTGAAGCTTTCTTT	CASSMDYGGVNTEAFF	.	.	TRBV19	TRBJ1-1
TGTGCCAGCAGATTTGGGGACAGGGAAATCTCTGGGGCCAACGTCCTGACTTTC	CASRFGDREISGANVLTF	.	once	TRBV21-1	TRBJ2-6
TGTGCCAGTAGTCTGGGACTAGGCTCCTACGAGCAGTACTTC	CASSLGLGSYEQYF	TRBD2	.	TRBV19	TRBJ2-7
TGCGCCAGCAAAATTCACGGGGACAATGAGCAGTTCTTC	CASKIHGDNEQFF	.	.	TRBV4-1	TRBJ2-1
TGTGCCAGCAGACCAAGGGAGTACACCGGGGAGCTGTTTTTT	CASRPREYTGELFF	.	few	TRBV28	TRBJ2-2
TGTGCCAGCTCACCTACCCAGACAGGGGAAGGAAGGGGCTATGGCTACACCTTC	CASSPTQTGEGRGYGYTF	TRBD1	.	TRBV18	TRBJ1-2
TGTGCCAGCATACCCGAAAGAGCGGGGGTAAGCACAGATACGCAGTATTTT	CASIPERAGVSTDTQYF	TRBD2	few	TRBV6-4	TRBJ2-3
TGTGCCAGCAGTTCCGGACGGCAGGGGGATTCACCCCTCCACTTT	CASSSGRQGDSPLHF	TRBD1	.	TRBV28	TRBJ1-6
TGTGCCAGCAGCCAAGTCCCGGGACAGGGCTGGAACACTGAAGCTTTCTTT	CASSQVPGQGWNTEAFF	TRBD1	.	TRBV7-8	TRBJ1-1
TGTGCCAGCAGGGTAGGGGGATCTCAGCCCCAGCATTTT	CASRVGGSQPQHF	.	.	TRBV12-3/TRBV12-4	TRBJ1-5
TGTGCCAGCAGCCTAAGTCCTGGGACAGGCGATGGCTACACCTTC	CASSLSPGTGDGYTF	TRBD1	.	TRBV7-2	TRBJ1-2
TGTGCCAGCAGCTTGGGACAGGGGGAGACCACAGATACGCAGTATTTT	CASSLGQGETTDTQYF	TRBD1	few	TRBV7-9	TRBJ2-3
TGTGCCATCAAACCTAGCGGCAACACAGATACGCAGTATTTT	CAIKPSGNTDTQYF	TRBD2	.	TRBV7-9	TRBJ2-3
TGTGCCAGCAGCCAAGATCTAAACAGGGGGTACCAAGAGACCCAGTACTTC	CASSQDLNRGYQETQYF	TRBD1	.	TRBV3-1/TRBV3-2	TRBJ2-5
TGTGCCAGCAGCTTCGGCGCGGGGGTTGGGGCCAAAAACATTCAGTACTTC	CASSFGAGVGAKNIQYF	TRBD2	.	TRBV7-9	TRBJ2-4
TGTGCCAGCAGTGACGGAGGGAGGGGGATCCATCTCTCTGGAAACACCATATATTTT	CASSDGGRGIHLSGNTIYF	.	.	TRBV6-4	TRBJ1-3
TGTGCCACCAGCCAATTTCAGGGGCCAGATACGCAGTATTTT	CATSQFQGPDTQYF	.	few	TRBV15	TRBJ2-3
TGTGCCAGCACCCTGACAGAGTATAATTCACCCCTCCACTTT	CASTLTEYNSPLHF	.	.	TRBV2	TRBJ1-6
TGTGCCAGTAGTCCAATAGGGGGGACAGGGTCTGGAAACACCATATATTTT	CASSPIGGTGSGNTIYF	TRBD1	.	TRBV19	TRBJ1-3
TGTGCCAGCAGTCCCGGGACTAGCGGTTACAATGAGCAGTTCTTC	CASSPGTSGYNEQFF	TRBD2	once	TRBV28	TRBJ2-1
TGCGCCAGCAGCCAAGATTGGAGGGCGGGGGCTGGAAACACCATATATTTT	CASSQDWRAGAGNTIYF	.	.	TRBV4-3	TRBJ1-3
TGTGCCACCAGCAGAGATCAGGAGACCCAGTACTTC	CATSRDQETQYF	.	.	TRBV15	TRBJ2-5
TGTGCCAGCAGCTTGGGAGGGTTAAGGTTTGGCTCCTATAATTCACCCCTCCACTTT	CASSLGGLRFGSYNSPLHF	.	.	TRBV11-2	TRBJ1-6
TGTGCCAGCAGCCGGGACAGGGAACGCTACGAGCAGTACTTC	CASSRDRERYEQYF	TRBD1	.	TRBV5-5	TRBJ2-7
TGTGCCAGCAGCCCCCAGGGGGAAGGGGGGAATTCACCCCTCCACTTT	CASSPQGEGGNSPLHF	TRBD1	.	TRBV28	TRBJ1-6
TGTGCCAGCAGCCCGGGAACAGGGGCCCTCCAGCAGTACTTC	CASSPGTGALQQYF	TRBD1	.	TRBV5-6	TRBJ2-7